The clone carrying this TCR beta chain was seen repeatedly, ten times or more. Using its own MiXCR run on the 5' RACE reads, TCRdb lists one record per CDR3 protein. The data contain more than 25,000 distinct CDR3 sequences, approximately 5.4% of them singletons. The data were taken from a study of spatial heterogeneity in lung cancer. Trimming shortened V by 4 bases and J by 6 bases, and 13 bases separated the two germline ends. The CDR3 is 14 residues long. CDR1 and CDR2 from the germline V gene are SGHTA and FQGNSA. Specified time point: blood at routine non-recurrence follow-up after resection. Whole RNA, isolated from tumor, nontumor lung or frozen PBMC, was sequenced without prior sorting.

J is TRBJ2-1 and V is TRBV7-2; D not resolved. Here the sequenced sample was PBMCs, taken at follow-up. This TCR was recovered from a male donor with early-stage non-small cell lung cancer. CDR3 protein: CASSSTPGFNEQFF. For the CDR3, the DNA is TGTGCCAGCAGCTCCACACCAGGCTTCAATGAGCAGTTCTTC.